These T cell receptor beta chains were read from a single sample in a study of radiotherapy plus CTLA-4 blockade in lung cancer. Clones were sequenced by immunoSEQ multiplex PCR, and TCRdb holds only the in-frame ones, with some missing. The data hold around 38,000 clones, with approximately 83% observed a single time. The sequencing here drew on peripheral blood, taken from a patient treated with radiotherapy plus ipilimumab. These receptors originate from a human donor with non-small cell lung cancer whose response to radiotherapy plus ipilimumab could not be evaluated. CDR3s include the opening cysteine and the closing phenylalanine or tryptophan. Fields, in order: V gene, D gene, clone size, J gene, CDR3 DNA, CDR3 protein. A D gene is named only where the DNA matches it firmly. Rows may omit the clone size; those that give it use once, few, many or a size class.

TRBV19	TRBD1	NA	TRBJ1-6	TGTGCCAGTGCACCGGGACAGGTGTATTCACCCCTCCACTTT	CASAPGQVYSPLHF
TRBV5-4	TRBD2	NA	TRBJ2-5	TGTGCCAGCAGCTCCCTGACTAGCGGGCGACAAGAGACCCAGTACTTC	CASSSLTSGRQETQYF
TRBV27	NA	NA	TRBJ2-2	TGTGCCAGCAAGGAGGGAGGTTTGACCGGGGAGCTGTTTTTT	CASKEGGLTGELFF
TRBV5-6	NA	few	TRBJ1-4	TGTGCCAGCAGCTCTTGGCGGGGCTTGGGAAAACTGTTTTTT	CASSSWRGLGKLFF
TRBV6-1	NA	few	TRBJ1-4	TGTGCCAGCAGTGGACAGAAGTTAGGAGATGAAAAACTGTTTTTT	CASSGQKLGDEKLFF
TRBV7-9	TRBD2	NA	TRBJ2-7	TGTGCCAGCAGCCCTATTAGCGGGACGGGCTCTACTATAAAGCAGTACTTC	CASSPISGTGSTIKQYF
TRBV4-1	NA	NA	TRBJ2-7	TGCGCCAGCAGCCAAGTGGGGGGATTCAACTACGAGCAGTACTTC	CASSQVGGFNYEQYF
TRBV18	TRBD1	NA	TRBJ2-7	TGTGCCAGCTCACAAGGGACAGCGAGCTCCTACGAGCAGTACTTC	CASSQGTASSYEQYF
TRBV7-2	TRBD1	NA	TRBJ2-3	TGTGCCAGCAGCCGCCGATGGACAGGGGGCTCAGATACGCAGTATTTT	CASSRRWTGGSDTQYF
TRBV4-3	NA	NA	TRBJ2-1	TGCGCCAGCAGCGTCCGCGGGGGCCCCAGTCTTGAGCAGTTCTTC	CASSVRGGPSLEQFF
TRBV5-1	TRBD2	few	TRBJ2-2	TGTGCCAGCAGCATTAGCGGGGTGGTAACCGGGGAGCTGTTTTTT	CASSISGVVTGELFF
TRBV5-1	NA	NA	TRBJ1-1	TGCGCCAGCAGCTTGGTCCACGGGGGTTACACTGAAGCTTTCTTT	CASSLVHGGYTEAFF
TRBV20-1	NA	NA	TRBJ2-7	TGCAGTGCTGTCCAGTCCTACGAGCAGTACTTC	CSAVQSYEQYF
TRBV19	NA	NA	TRBJ2-7	TGTGCCAGTAGTACCAGTCAACCCTACGAGCAGTACTTC	CASSTSQPYEQYF
TRBV7-9	TRBD1	NA	TRBJ2-3	TGTGCCAGCAACAACAACAGGGGCCGAGATACGCAGTATTTT	CASNNNRGRDTQYF
TRBV28	TRBD1	NA	TRBJ1-2	TGTGCCAGCAGCACTACCGGGACAGCATTTGCTCGCACCTTC	CASSTTGTAFARTF
TRBV10-3	TRBD1	NA	TRBJ1-3	TGTGCCACCACCGGACAGGAAAGCTCTGGAAACACCATATATTTT	CATTGQESSGNTIYF
TRBV7-9	TRBD2	NA	TRBJ2-7	TGTGCCAGCAGCTTTTATAGCGGGAGTTCCTACGAGCAGTACTTC	CASSFYSGSSYEQYF
TRBV4-1	NA	few	TRBJ1-6	TGCGCCAGCAGCCATCCCTCGTCGGGGATCCTCGATAATTCACCCCTCCACTTT	CASSHPSSGILDNSPLHF
TRBV6-4	NA	few	TRBJ2-3	TGTGCCAGCAGTGACTCTGCCGGGTCCGAAGATACGCAGTATTTT	CASSDSAGSEDTQYF
TRBV11-2	NA	once	TRBJ1-1	TGTGCCAGCAGCTTAGATCCGGGAAACACTGAAGCTTTCTTT	CASSLDPGNTEAFF
TRBV11-2	TRBD1	NA	TRBJ2-1	TGTGCCAGCAGACAGGGGGTTCAGCAGTTCTTC	CASRQGVQQFF
TRBV20-1	TRBD2	NA	TRBJ2-5	TGCAGTGTCCGGACTAGCCCTATCCAGTACTTC	CSVRTSPIQYF
TRBV6-4	TRBD2	NA	TRBJ2-1	TGTGCCAGCAGTGACGCTAGCGGGAGTGGGAATGAGCAGTTCTTC	CASSDASGSGNEQFF
TRBV6-1	NA	NA	TRBJ2-1	TGTGCCAGCAGTGAATTTAGCGTGGGGTCTCTTGAGCAGTTCTTC	CASSEFSVGSLEQFF
TRBV7-8	NA	NA	TRBJ2-7	TGTGCCAGCAGCTTAGCGCGAGGTATCGGCGAGCAGTACTTC	CASSLARGIGEQYF
TRBV29-1	NA	NA	TRBJ2-5	TGCAGCGTTGAAGAGACTGGAGGGGAGACCCAGTACTTC	CSVEETGGETQYF
TRBV10-2	NA	NA	TRBJ2-5	TGCGCCAGCCAGAGACTACAACAAGAGACCCAGTACTTC	CASQRLQQETQYF
TRBV11-2	NA	NA	TRBJ1-6	TGTGCCAGCAGCTTAGAAAGGGGCAGGGGTTCACCCCTCCACTTT	CASSLERGRGSPLHF
TRBV7-8	NA	NA	TRBJ1-2	TGTGCCAGCAGCTTAGTGGGGGGAGCAATTAGAGGCTACACCTTC	CASSLVGGAIRGYTF
TRBV10-2	NA	NA	TRBJ1-5	TGCGCCAGCAGTTCCTCTGAAGGCAGGAACCCCCAGCATTTT	CASSSSEGRNPQHF
TRBV5-1	TRBD1	few	TRBJ1-1	TGCGCCAGCAGCCTTCGCGCTCAGGGGGGCACTGAAGCTTTCTTT	CASSLRAQGGTEAFF
TRBV5-4	TRBD1	NA	TRBJ2-7	TGTGCCAGCAGCCTTGACGGACAGGTGAAAGGGGAGCAGTACTTC	CASSLDGQVKGEQYF
TRBV9	NA	NA	TRBJ2-5	TGTGCCAGCAGCGTCGGGGGAGCCGGGGAGACCCAGTACTTC	CASSVGGAGETQYF
TRBV27	NA	NA	TRBJ2-7	TGTGCCAGCAGTTCTAGTGGGTTATCCTACGAGCAGTACTTC	CASSSSGLSYEQYF
TRBV7-6	NA	NA	TRBJ2-1	TGTGCCAGCAGCCCTGCGGGCTTCTCCTACAATGAGCAGTTCTTC	CASSPAGFSYNEQFF
TRBV11-2	NA	NA	TRBJ1-1	TGTGCCAGCAGCGCCCGGTACACTGAAGCTTTCTTT	CASSARYTEAFF
TRBV27	TRBD2	NA	TRBJ2-1	TGTGCCACCCGGGGACTAGCGGGAGGCGGTGAGCAGTTCTTC	CATRGLAGGGEQFF
TRBV7-9	TRBD1	NA	TRBJ1-2	TGTGCCAGCAGCGGGACAGGGGCCCTCCGGGATGGCTACACCTTC	CASSGTGALRDGYTF
TRBV5-1	TRBD2	NA	TRBJ2-5	TGCGCCAGCAGCTTGAGCGGGAGGGCTGAGACCCAGTACTTC	CASSLSGRAETQYF
TRBV7-9	NA	NA	TRBJ2-1	TGTGCCAGCGAGCTGCTTTATGAGCAGTTCTTC	CASELLYEQFF
TRBV18	TRBD2	NA	TRBJ2-1	TGTGCCAGCTCACCACCCAGCGGGAGGGGTAATGAGCAGTTCTTC	CASSPPSGRGNEQFF
TRBV19	NA	NA	TRBJ1-1	TGTGCCAGTACCGAGTCCGACAGGCCCACTGAAGCTTTCTTT	CASTESDRPTEAFF
TRBV5-1	TRBD1	NA	TRBJ2-5	TGCGCCAGCAGCTCCCGGGACAGCAGGGAGACCCAGTACTTC	CASSSRDSRETQYF
TRBV11-2	TRBD1	NA	TRBJ2-2	TGTGCCAGCAGCTTAGTGGGGACAGATAACACCGGGGAGCTGTTTTTT	CASSLVGTDNTGELFF
TRBV4-2	TRBD2	NA	TRBJ2-2	TGTGCCAGCAGCCTTTTAGCGGGAGCGAACACCGGGGAGCTGTTTTTT	CASSLLAGANTGELFF
TRBV14	NA	NA	TRBJ2-2	TGTGCCAGCAGAGGCAACGCCTACACCGGGGGGCTGTTTTTT	CASRGNAYTGGLFF
TRBV5-1	NA	NA	TRBJ1-1	TGCGCCAGCAGCTTGAGGGGGAGCATGAACACTGAAGCTTTCTTT	CASSLRGSMNTEAFF
TRBV7-3	TRBD1	once	TRBJ1-5	TGTGCCAGCAGCTGGTTGGCCAGGGGGCTTTTTCAGCCCCAGCATTTT	CASSWLARGLFQPQHF
TRBV28	TRBD1	NA	TRBJ1-2	TGTGCAACGGACAGGTTGGGTGGCTACACCTTC	CATDRLGGYTF